This T cell receptor (beta chain) was obtained from a study of T-cell reconstitution after alpha-beta-depleted transplantation in children. This CDR3 contains 17 residues. Germline assignment: CDR1 LGHNA and CDR2 YSLEER. The V gene lost 4 bases and the J gene lost 2 bases, with 17 bases spanning the gap. This clonotype was counted ten times or more. Its matching antigen is unknown. It was with unique molecular identifiers that the TCRbeta library was prepared. One entry per CDR3 protein results from TCRdb running MiXCR on the PCR reads. In the table there are about 200,000 distinct CDR3 sequences, about 6.6% of which are singletons. Whole-study findings and limits: After transplant, at about two months, alpha-beta T cells were reportedly derived from several hundred expanded graft clones. Some patients' high day-60 TCRbeta diversity was attributed to recipient cells surviving conditioning. Newly produced T cells mostly accounted for T-cell counts and diversity one year post-transplant.

The clonotype was recovered from a boy aged 2 to 10 with acute lymphoblastic leukemia, due to receive a stem cell transplant. The sample consisted of PBMCs, taken before TCRalphabeta/CD19-depleted stem cell transplant. This chain uses TRBV4-3 with TRBJ2-2; the D gene is possibly TRBD2 (7 bases). CDR3 sequence reads: CASSLQIGGLNTGELFF. The CDR3 DNA reads as TGCGCCAGCAGCCTCCAGATCGGGGGGCTTAACACCGGGGAGCTGTTTTTT.